This T cell receptor (beta chain) was sequenced during a study of CD8+CD57+ T cells in acquired aplastic anemia. Study information: DNA per sorted CD4+ or CD8+ sample ranged roughly 0.17 to 27.4 ug, averaging roughly 3.3 ug.

Genomic DNA served as template for TCR beta VDJ and CDR3 profiling. TCRdb reanalysed the reads using MiXCR and keeps one entry per CDR3 protein. The sample includes 80,000 to 100,000 distinct CDR3 sequences, around 68% of them seen just once. Whole-study findings and limits: Patients and healthy controls showed no significant CD8+ Simpson's diversity difference. Between patients and controls, approximately 29 CD8+ CDR3 sequences were found in common.

Worth noting for this clonotype: As yet, its antigen is unknown.

J lost 2 bases, V lost 9 bases, and 6 bases had no gene match. The CDR3 runs 14 residues. The authors sequenced patients whose flow cytometry had shown CD8+CD57+ cell expansion. Therapy had not been given to patients before blood sampling. The sequenced sample consisted of sorted CD4+, CD8+, or CD8+CD57+ T cells (not recorded which) from PBMCs. The chain uses TRBV12-3 or TRBV12-4 and TRBJ2-3; 9 nucleotides align to TRBD1. The TCR comes from a human donor with aplastic anemia. The CDR3 coding sequence is TGTGCCAGTAGACGACAGGGGGACACAGATACGCAGTATTTT. Amino acids: CASRRQGDTDTQYF.